The 27 T cell receptor beta chains below come from one sample, sequenced in a study of blood T cell repertoires in COVID-19. Profiled with immunoSEQ multiplex PCR; TCRdb holds only in-frame clones, not every one. The sample yields approximately 68,000 clones, roughly 91% seen once. Input material: peripheral blood. The receptors here all came from a man aged 50 to 59 with active COVID-19.

The chain links TRBV21-1 to TRBJ2-2; the tabulated D call, TRBD2, remains unverified against the DNA. TRBV21-1 is a known pseudogene. The CDR3 is made up of 13 amino acids. The CDR3 spells CASSPKNCGELFF. The CDR3 DNA reads TGTGCCAGCAGCCCCAAGAACTGCGGGGAGCTGTTTTTT.

This chain uses TRBV18 with TRBJ1-2, with 8 bases lining up with TRBD1. The CDR3 runs 15 residues. Germline CDR1 is KGHSH and CDR2 is LQKENI. V lost 6 bases to trimming and J lost 4 bases; unmatched junction nucleotides: 10. CDR3 in DNA: TGTGCCAGCTCTCCTACCTCGGACAGGGCCTATGGCTACACCTTC. It encodes CASSPTSDRAYGYTF.

The V and J genes are TRBV10-3 and TRBJ2-7; 12 bases match TRBD1. V shed 7 bases, J shed 7 bases, and the junction held 11 bases outside the gene matches. There are 15 residues in the CDR3. CDR1 and CDR2 (germline): ENHRY, SYGVKD. The CDR3 loop reads CAITPTGTGGEEQYF. The CDR3 nucleotides read TGTGCCATCACCCCAACCGGGACAGGGGGCGAGGAGCAGTACTTC.

The chain links TRBV28 to TRBJ2-2; TRBD1 matches at 7 bases. Germline assignment: CDR1 MDHEN and CDR2 SYDVKM. V was clipped by 7 bases and J by 6 bases; unmatched bases: 5. The CDR3 loop spans 13 amino acids. CDR3 in DNA: TGTGCCAGCACCCTGACAGGGCCCGGGGAGCTGTTTTTT. Its translation: CASTLTGPGELFF.

The chain employs TRBV10-1 and TRBJ2-5, with 10 nucleotides matching TRBD1. The CDR3 is 16 residues long. Losses at the gene ends were 10 bases for V and 5 bases for J; bases not matched to a gene: 16. In germline, CDR1 is WNHNN, CDR2 SYGVQD (reference sequence). The CDR3 reads CATPPPGQGLRETQYF. The CDR3 DNA sequence: TGCGCCACCCCACCTCCGGGACAGGGGCTCCGGGAGACCCAGTACTTC.

The V call is TRBV5-1, the J call TRBJ2-1; D is perhaps TRBD1 (6 bases). The CDR3 extends over 13 amino acids. The V gene lost 0 bases and the J gene lost 9 bases, with 10 bases spanning the gap. Germline V gene sequence: CDR1 SGHRS, CDR2 YFSETQ. The CDR3 DNA reads TGCGCCAGCAGCTTGGCGTCCAGGGGTGAGCAGTTCTTC. Its protein product is CASSLASRGEQFF.

The rearrangement links TRBV30 to TRBJ1-2; a weak D match, TRBD1 (5 bases). This CDR3 spans 13 amino acids. CDR1 is GTSNPN, CDR2 SVGIG, per germline (reference sequence). The V end was cut by 0 bases, the J end by 4 bases, with 9 bases between. CDR3 nucleotide sequence: TGTGCCTGGAGTGTACGGGGGGGCTATGGCTACACCTTC. Encoded protein: CAWSVRGGYGYTF.

The rearrangement uses TRBV4-3 and TRBJ2-3; 10 nucleotides align to TRBD1. The CDR3 is made up of 15 amino acids. Germline CDR1 is LGHNA and CDR2 is YSLEER. After removal of 6 bases from V and 7 bases from J, the junction contained 10 bases not matched to a gene. The CDR3 DNA sequence: TGCGCCAGCAGACCAGGGGACAGGGGTGAAAATACGCAGTATTTT. It is translated as CASRPGDRGENTQYF.

The V call is TRBV30, the J call TRBJ1-1; D is undetermined. Germline CDR1 is GTSNPN and CDR2 is SVGIG (reference sequence). Trimming pared 2 bases from V and 4 bases from J, leaving 14 bases between. The CDR3 runs 14 residues. CDR3 in amino acids: CAWSPYDYATEAFF. The CDR3 DNA is TGTGCCTGGAGTCCCTACGATTACGCCACTGAAGCTTTCTTT.

V gene TRBV6-5 combines with J gene TRBJ2-7, with a tentative D call TRBD1 (6 bases). Per germline, CDR1 MNHEY and CDR2 SVGAGI. This CDR3 spans 13 amino acids. With 6 bases removed from V and 3 bases from J, the gap between germline ends came to 12 bases. CDR3 residues: CASRPGHLYEQYF. The CDR3 DNA follows: TGTGCCAGCAGGCCGGGACACCTCTACGAGCAGTACTTC.

The chain couples TRBV7-9 to TRBJ1-4; D is perhaps TRBD1 (6 bases). This CDR3 is built from 15 residues. Germline-derived CDR1 and CDR2 are SEHNR and FQNEAQ (reference sequence). Trimming removed 2 bases from V and 9 bases from J, with 16 bases in between. CDR3 residues: CASSLSRGTYQKLFF. In DNA, the CDR3 is TGTGCCAGCAGCTTAAGCAGGGGAACTTACCAAAAACTGTTTTTT.

This clone was seen only a few times. This chain uses TRBV9 with TRBJ1-6, with unresolved D. Germline assignment: CDR1 SGDLS and CDR2 YYNGEE. The CDR3 sequence is 13 residues long. Trimming shortened V by 0 bases and J by 8 bases, and 6 bases separated the two germline ends. CDR3 in DNA: TGTGCCAGCAGCGTAGTCCCGGATTCACCCCTCCACTTT. Translation: CASSVVPDSPLHF.

The rearrangement joins TRBV4-2 to TRBJ2-3, with D maybe TRBD1 (7 bases). Deletions cut 3 bases from V and 0 bases from J, with 28 bases between. This CDR3 spans 21 amino acids. Germline CDR1 is LGHNA and CDR2 is YNFKEQ. CDR3 loop: CASSHKIGGGVTSLSTDTQYF. The CDR3, as DNA: TGTGCCAGCAGCCATAAAATAGGGGGCGGGGTGACCAGCCTTAGCACAGATACGCAGTATTTT.

The rearrangement links TRBV30 to TRBJ1-4; no definite D call. The CDR3 covers 13 residues. V lost 1 base, J lost 5 bases, and 8 bases lay in between. Germline V gives CDR1 GTSNPN, CDR2 SVGIG (reference sequence). As DNA, the CDR3 is TGTGCCTGGAGTGAAACGCAGAATGAAAAACTGTTTTTT. As protein: CAWSETQNEKLFF.

This chain links TRBV28 with TRBJ2-7, with 8 positions matching TRBD1. Per the germline V gene, CDR1 is MDHEN and CDR2 is SYDVKM. The ends lost 5 bases at V and 2 bases at J; junction bases unmatched: 11. CDR3 size: 16 residues. CDR3 sequence: CASSVSGGPFTYEQYF. CDR3 DNA: TGTGCCAGCAGTGTCTCAGGGGGCCCTTTCACCTACGAGCAGTACTTC. The complete variable domain, with remaining parts taken from reference TRBV28 and TRBJ2-7, reads DVKVTQSSRYLVKRTGEKVFLECVQDMDHENMFWYRQDPGLGLRLIYFSYDVKMKEKGDIPEGYSVSREKKERFSLILESASTNQTSMYLCASSVSGGPFTYEQYFGPGTRLTVT.

The V call is TRBV28, the J call TRBJ2-7; D perhaps matches TRBD1 (6 bases). The CDR3 runs 13 residues. Trimming took off 7 bases at V and 7 bases at J, with 17 bases between the two ends. CDR1 is MDHEN, CDR2 SYDVKM, per germline. The CDR3 DNA sequence: TGTGCCAGCAACTTGGGACACGGTTGGGAGCAGTACTTC. This encodes CASNLGHGWEQYF.

V gene TRBV15 combines with J gene TRBJ2-1; 10 bases fit TRBD2. Germline CDR1 reads LNHNV; CDR2 reads YYDKDF (reference sequence). J was trimmed by 12 bases and V by 0 bases; bases with no gene match: 8. CDR3 length: 15 amino acids. Here the CDR3 DNA reads TGTGCCACCAGCAGAGATGTCGCTAGCGGGAGACGGCAGTTCTTC. Translation: CATSRDVASGRRQFF.

The chain combines TRBV27 with TRBJ1-4; no clear D. CDR3 length equals 14 residues. Trimming cost V 5 bases and J 8 bases, with 15 bases left between them. Germline values: CDR1 MNHEY, CDR2 SMNVEV (reference sequence). The CDR3 reads CASSPRPGGEKLFF. The DNA of the CDR3 is TGTGCCAGCAGTCCCAGACCCGGAGGAGAAAAACTGTTTTTT.

The V gene is TRBV24-1, the J gene TRBJ2-5; 7 nucleotides line up with TRBD1. With V trimmed by 1 base and J by 3 bases, 4 bases remained unmatched. Germline V gene data show CDR1 as KGHDR and CDR2 as SFDVKD. The CDR3 extends over 15 amino acids. Written as DNA, the CDR3 is TGTGCCACCAGTGATTTTGGAGACAGGGAAGAGACCCAGTACTTC. Translated, it gives CATSDFGDREETQYF.

The J gene is TRBJ1-6, the V gene TRBV6-5; the D is unclear. This CDR3 has 14 amino acids. V was shortened by 4 bases and J by 7 bases, with 11 bases between the two germline ends. Germline CDR1 and CDR2: MNHEY and SVGAGI. CDR3 DNA sequence: TGTGCCAGCAGTTTAGGGAGTATGAATTCACCCCTCCACTTT. Residues: CASSLGSMNSPLHF.

The V call is TRBV2, the J call TRBJ2-7, with D unclear. The CDR3 is 12 residues long. From germline, CDR1 is SNHLY and CDR2 FYNNEI. Between the trimmed V and J ends, which lost 6 bases and 6 bases, there was a span of 12 bases. The DNA for the CDR3 is TGTGCCAGCAGCGAATTAACGGTCGAGCAGTACTTC. Amino acids: CASSELTVEQYF.

This chain connects TRBV19 to TRBJ2-7; maybe TRBD2 (6 bases). This CDR3 is built from 17 residues. Germline V gene lookup returns CDR1 LNHDA and CDR2 SQIVND (reference sequence). The V end lost 3 bases, the J end lost 6 bases, and 24 bases lay between the germline ends. CDR3 protein: CASSISVDGGRAGEQYF. In DNA form, the CDR3 reads TGTGCCAGTAGTATTTCTGTGGACGGGGGTCGGGCAGGCGAGCAGTACTTC.

The rearrangement joins TRBV19 to TRBJ2-7, with 7 bases that match TRBD1. The CDR3 contains 16 residues. V trimming: 4 bases; J trimming: 2 bases; junction bases outside the gene matches: 11. From germline, CDR1 is LNHDA and CDR2 SQIVND (reference sequence). Here the CDR3 reads CASSTLPGTVPYEQYF. The CDR3 DNA reads as TGTGCCAGTAGTACCTTACCCGGGACAGTCCCCTACGAGCAGTACTTC.

The gene calls are TRBV11-3 and TRBJ2-1, with 7 positions matching TRBD1. The CDR3 is 14 amino acids. Germline V gene data show CDR1 as SGHNT and CDR2 as YENEEA. Trimming at V came to 4 bases and at J to 2 bases, leaving 2 bases not matched to a gene. The CDR3 sequence is CASSSDRAYNEQFF. CDR3 sequence (DNA): TGTGCCAGCAGCTCAGACAGGGCCTACAATGAGCAGTTCTTC.

The rearrangement uses TRBV2 and TRBJ1-4; maybe TRBD1 (6 bases). Deletions cut 3 bases from V and 3 bases from J, with 11 bases between. Germline V gene data show CDR1 as SNHLY and CDR2 as FYNNEI. This CDR3 is 15 amino acids long. In nucleotides, the CDR3 is TGTGCCAGCAGTGATTTCAGGGGTTCTAATGAAAAACTGTTTTTT. Its translation is CASSDFRGSNEKLFF.

V is TRBV5-6 and J is TRBJ1-3, with a tentative D call TRBD1 (6 bases). CDR1 is SGHDT and CDR2 is YYEEEE in the germline V gene. V gave up 1 base and J gave up 2 bases, with 10 bases separating them. This CDR3 is built from 15 residues. CDR3 region: CASSLLTGAGNTIYF. CDR3 DNA: TGTGCCAGCAGCTTGTTGACAGGAGCTGGAAACACCATATATTTT. Full variable domain (rest looked up from reference TRBV5-6 and TRBJ1-3): DAGVTQSPTHLIKTRGQQVTLRCSPKSGHDTVSWYQQALGQGPQFIFQYYEEEERQRGNFPDRFSGHQFPNYSSELNVNALLLGDSALYLCASSLLTGAGNTIYFGEGSWLTVV.

The V call is TRBV5-6, the J call TRBJ1-2; no reliable D call. The CDR3 spans 13 residues. Germline assignment: CDR1 SGHDT and CDR2 YYEEEE. V gave up 2 bases and J gave up 6 bases, with 11 bases separating them. CDR3 in DNA: TGTGCCAGCAGCTTTTCCGGGTCTGATGGCTACACCTTC. This translates into CASSFSGSDGYTF.